This TCR beta chain was identified in a study of blood T cell repertoires in COVID-19. Background on the study: T cells, B-cell-depleted T cells, or PBMCs provided the cDNA or gDNA that served as material.

Adults between about 18 and 95 years of age took part from fewer than 30 US areas. Donors were grouped by their self-reported clinical history. Trimming removed 3 bases at V and 7 bases at J, with 12 bases between. This CDR3 spans 13 amino acids. CDR1 is SEHNR, CDR2 FQNEAQ, per germline (reference sequence). Original handling: Reference gene primer amplification gave estimated nucleated cell counts. Some clones are missing from TCRdb's copy, which holds only in-frame ones; the method was immunoSEQ multiplex PCR. V, J and clone size reflect that table, while D and trimming were determined from the DNA. The sample consists of some 350,000 clones, roughly 87% of them appearing once.

The chain recombines TRBV7-9 with TRBJ1-1, with a possible D match to TRBD1 (5 bases). This TCR derives from a woman aged 25 to 39 who had recovered from COVID-19. Sample: PBMCs or T cells enriched from blood (not recorded which). The CDR3 reads CASSFEYRGEAFF. The CDR3, as DNA: TGTGCCAGCAGCTTTGAATATAGGGGTGAAGCTTTCTTT.